This TCR beta chain stems from a study of cytotoxic CD8 clonotypes in ibrutinib-treated CLL. Trimming took 5 bases from V and 4 from J, leaving 14 bases between them. Germline CDR1 and CDR2: LNHDA and SQIVND (reference sequence). This CDR3 is 15 amino acids long. About this clone: Its antigen is undetermined.

Points from the study as a whole: Once treatment began, public clonotypes, which were uncommon, contracted or stayed stable.

TCR beta library input comprised around 1.9 micrograms of genomic DNA from cryopreserved PBMCs. The data were produced by immunoSEQ multiplex PCR, yet TCRdb's version contains in-frame clones alone and is incomplete. Of more than 200,000 clones listed, 60% to 75% are singletons. The chain employs TRBV19 and TRBJ2-2, with D possibly being TRBD2 (5 bases). The sequenced sample was PBMCs, obtained after 24 months of ibrutinib treatment. The clonotype comes from a human donor with chronic lymphocytic leukemia. CDR3 protein: CASSPGEYSTGELFF. The DNA of the CDR3 is TGTGCCAGTAGTCCCGGGGAATATAGCACCGGGGAGCTGTTTTTT.